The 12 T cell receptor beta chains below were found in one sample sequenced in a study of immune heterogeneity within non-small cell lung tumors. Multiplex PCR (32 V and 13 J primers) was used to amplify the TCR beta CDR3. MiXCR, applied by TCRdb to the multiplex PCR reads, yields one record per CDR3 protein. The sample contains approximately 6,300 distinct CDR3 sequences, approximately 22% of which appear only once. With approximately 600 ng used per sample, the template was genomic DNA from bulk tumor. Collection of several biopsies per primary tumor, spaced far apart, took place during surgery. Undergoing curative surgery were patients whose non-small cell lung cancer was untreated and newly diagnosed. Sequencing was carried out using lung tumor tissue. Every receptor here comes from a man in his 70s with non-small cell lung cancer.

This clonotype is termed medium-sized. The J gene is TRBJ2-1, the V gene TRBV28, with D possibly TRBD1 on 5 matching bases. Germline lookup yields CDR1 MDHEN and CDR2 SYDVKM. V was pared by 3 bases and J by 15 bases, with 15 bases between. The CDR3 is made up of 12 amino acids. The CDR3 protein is CASSLRQGGWFF. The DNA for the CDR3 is TGTGCCAGCAGTTTGAGGCAGGGTGGATGGTTCTTC. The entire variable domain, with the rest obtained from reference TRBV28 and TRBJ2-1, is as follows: DVKVTQSSRYLVKRTGEKVFLECVQDMDHENMFWYRQDPGLGLRLIYFSYDVKMKEKGDIPEGYSVSREKKERFSLILESASTNQTSMYLCASSLRQGGWFFGPGTRLTVL.

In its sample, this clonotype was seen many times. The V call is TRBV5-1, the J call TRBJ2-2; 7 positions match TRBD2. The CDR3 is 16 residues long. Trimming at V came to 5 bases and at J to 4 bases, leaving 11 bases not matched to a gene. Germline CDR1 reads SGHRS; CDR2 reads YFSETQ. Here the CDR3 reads CASSKSGASSTGELFF. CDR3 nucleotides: TGCGCCAGCAGTAAAAGCGGGGCTTCGAGCACCGGGGAGCTGTTTTTT.

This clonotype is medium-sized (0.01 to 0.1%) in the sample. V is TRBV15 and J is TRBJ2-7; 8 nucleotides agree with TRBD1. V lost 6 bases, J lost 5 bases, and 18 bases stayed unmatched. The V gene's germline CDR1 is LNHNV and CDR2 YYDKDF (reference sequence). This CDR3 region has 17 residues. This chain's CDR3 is CATSQTGVGIGLHEQYF. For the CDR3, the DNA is TGTGCCACCAGTCAGACAGGGGTCGGTATCGGTCTCCACGAGCAGTACTTC.

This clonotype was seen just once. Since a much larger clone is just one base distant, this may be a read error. CDR3 nucleotides: TGCGCCAGCAGCTTGTCCTGCCCACAGTACCAAGAGACCCAGTACTTC. Encoded protein: CASSLSCPQYQETQYF. This chain connects TRBV5-1 to TRBJ2-5, with unresolved D. Deletions cut 1 base from V and 0 bases from J, with 13 bases between. This CDR3 region has 16 residues. CDR1 SGHRS and CDR2 YFSETQ come from the germline V gene.

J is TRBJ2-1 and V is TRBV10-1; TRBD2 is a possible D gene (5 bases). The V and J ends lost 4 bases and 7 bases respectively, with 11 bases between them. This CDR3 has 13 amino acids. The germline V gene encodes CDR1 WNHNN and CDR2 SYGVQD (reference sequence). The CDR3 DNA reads TGCGCCAGCAGTGTATTCCGGGGTAATGAGCAGTTCTTC. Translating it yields CASSVFRGNEQFF.

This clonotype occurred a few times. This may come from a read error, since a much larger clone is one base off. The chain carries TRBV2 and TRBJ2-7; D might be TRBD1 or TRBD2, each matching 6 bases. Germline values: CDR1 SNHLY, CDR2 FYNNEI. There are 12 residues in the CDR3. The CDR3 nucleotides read TGTGCCAGCAGCGGGGGACAAGACGAGCATTACTTC. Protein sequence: CASSGGQDEHYF. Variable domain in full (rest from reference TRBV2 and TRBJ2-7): EPEVTQTPSHQVTQMGQEVILRCVPISNHLYFYWYRQILGQKVEFLVSFYNNEISEKSEIFDDQFSVERPDGSNFTLKIRSTKLEDSAMYFCASSGGQDEHYFGPGTRLTVT.

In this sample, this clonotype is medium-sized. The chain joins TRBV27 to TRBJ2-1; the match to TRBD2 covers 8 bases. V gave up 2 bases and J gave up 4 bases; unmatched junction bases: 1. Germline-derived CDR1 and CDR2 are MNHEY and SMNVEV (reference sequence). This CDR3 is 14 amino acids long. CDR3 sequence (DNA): TGTGCCAGCAGTTTACGGGAGGGGTACAATGAGCAGTTCTTC. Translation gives CASSLREGYNEQFF.

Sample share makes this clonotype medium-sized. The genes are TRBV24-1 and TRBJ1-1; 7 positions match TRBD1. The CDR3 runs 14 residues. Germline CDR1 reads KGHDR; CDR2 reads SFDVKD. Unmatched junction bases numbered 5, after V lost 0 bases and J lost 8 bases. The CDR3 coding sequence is TGTGCCACCAGTGATTTGAAACAGGGGTTCGAAGCTTTCTTT. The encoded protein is CATSDLKQGFEAFF.

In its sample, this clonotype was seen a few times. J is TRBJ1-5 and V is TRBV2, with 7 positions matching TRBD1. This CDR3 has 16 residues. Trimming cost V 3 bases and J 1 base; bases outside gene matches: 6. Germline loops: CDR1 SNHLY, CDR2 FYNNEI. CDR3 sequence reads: CASSDGRGRSNQPQHF. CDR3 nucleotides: TGTGCCAGCAGTGATGGCAGGGGGAGAAGCAATCAGCCCCAGCATTTT.

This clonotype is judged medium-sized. CDR3 coding DNA: TGTGCCAGCAGTGAAGAGGGCAGGGAGCTTTATAAATCCAATCAGCCCCAGCATTTT. This translates into CASSEEGRELYKSNQPQHF. The genes are TRBV6-1 and TRBJ1-5; weak D call: TRBD1 (5 bases). The V and J ends lost 1 base and 3 bases respectively, with 22 bases between them. Germline V gene lookup returns CDR1 MNHNS and CDR2 SASEGT. The CDR3 has 19 amino acids.

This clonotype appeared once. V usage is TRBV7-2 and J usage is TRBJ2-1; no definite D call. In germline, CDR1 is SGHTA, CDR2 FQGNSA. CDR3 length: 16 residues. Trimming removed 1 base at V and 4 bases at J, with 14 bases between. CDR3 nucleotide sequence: TGTGCCAGCAGCTTAGTTGTGGATCCCTATTACAATGAGCAGTTCTTC. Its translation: CASSLVVDPYYNEQFF.

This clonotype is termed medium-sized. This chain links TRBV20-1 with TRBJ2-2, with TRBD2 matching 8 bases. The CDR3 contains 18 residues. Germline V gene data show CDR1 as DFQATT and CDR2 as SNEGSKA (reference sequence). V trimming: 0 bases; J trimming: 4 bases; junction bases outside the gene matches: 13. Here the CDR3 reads CSARDLQRGPLSTGELFF. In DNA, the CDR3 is TGCAGTGCTAGAGATCTTCAGCGGGGGCCCCTATCCACCGGGGAGCTGTTTTTT.